A single sample is the source of the 2 T cell receptor beta chains below, sequenced in a study of graft-versus-host responses after intestinal transplantation. Clones were sequenced by immunoSEQ multiplex PCR, and TCRdb holds only the in-frame ones, with some missing. The data contain approximately 130,000 clones, about 92% of them singletons. These receptors have no identified antigens. The sequences come from unstimulated CD4+ T cells sorted from spleen or lymph node cells, collected before intestinal transplant. The receptors were gathered from a human donor who received an intestinal transplant.

This chain joins TRBV5-1 and TRBJ1-1; TRBD1 might be the D (6 bases). V lost 4 bases, J lost 8 bases, and 12 bases lay in between. This CDR3 comprises 12 residues. CDR1 and CDR2 (germline): SGHRS, YFSETQ. This chain's CDR3 is CASSRNRVEAFF. CDR3 bases: TGCGCCAGCAGCAGGAACAGGGTCGAAGCTTTCTTT.

The gene calls are TRBV6-1 and TRBJ1-5; no reliable D call. Germline CDR1 is MNHNS and CDR2 is SASEGT. The V and J ends lost 5 bases and 4 bases respectively, with 12 bases between them. This CDR3 has 14 amino acids. The CDR3 sequence is CASSSLDRNQPQHF. CDR3 sequence (DNA): TGTGCCAGCAGTTCCTTAGACCGAAATCAGCCCCAGCATTTT.